This T cell receptor (beta chain) was recorded in a study of sequential checkpoint blockade in melanoma. Study overall: Each arm's sequence ended with maintenance nivolumab.

Sequencing was performed with immunoSEQ multiplex PCR; in TCRdb, only in-frame clones are kept and a portion is missing. The table has 10,000 to 15,000 clones, 55% to 65% seen once. The V gene lost 1 base and the J gene lost 5 bases, with 10 bases spanning the gap. Germline V gene data show CDR1 as SGHNT and CDR2 as YYREEE (reference sequence). This CDR3 spans 13 amino acids. Treatment given: randomized to nivolumab then ipilimumab (arm A) or the reverse (arm B). Only a few counts were recorded for this clone. The sample in question was CD8+ T cells sorted from blood (inferred from file names), obtained from a patient given nivolumab and ipilimumab in sequence. The source is a human donor with melanoma. The J gene is TRBJ2-7, the V gene TRBV5-4, with D tentatively TRBD2 (7 bases). DNA for the CDR3: TGTGCCAGCAGCTTGACAGGGAGGGACGAGCAGTACTTC. As protein: CASSLTGRDEQYF.